Below, 21 T cell receptor beta chains from the same sample are listed, as sequenced in a study of blood T cell repertoires in COVID-19. TCRdb's copy holds only in-frame clones and misses some; the assay was immunoSEQ multiplex PCR. Among just under 65,000 clones listed, around 73% were seen once. The specimen was peripheral blood. These receptors came from a man in his 60s with COVID-19, enrolled during active disease.

The gene calls are TRBV30 and TRBJ2-7, with 8 bases that match TRBD2. Germline lookup yields CDR1 GTSNPN and CDR2 SVGIG (reference sequence). The CDR3 contains 13 residues. V lost 1 base to trimming and J lost 4 bases; unmatched junction nucleotides: 3. For the CDR3, the DNA is TGTGCCTGGAGTGGGAGCGGGGGTTACGAGCAGTACTTC. Protein sequence: CAWSGSGGYEQYF.

The genes are TRBV11-2 and TRBJ1-6; 10 bases map to TRBD1. There are 15 residues in the CDR3. The germline V gene encodes CDR1 SGHAT and CDR2 FQNNGV. J was trimmed by 9 bases and V by 5 bases; bases with no gene match: 7. CDR3 sequence: CASSIAGTGASPLHF. In DNA form, the CDR3 reads TGTGCCAGCAGCATCGCCGGGACAGGGGCTTCACCCCTCCACTTT.

This sequence joins TRBV11-3 and TRBJ1-1; D is unclear. CDR3 length equals 13 residues. Germline CDR1 SGHNT, CDR2 YENEEA. Trimming stripped 2 bases from V and 3 bases from J, with 7 bases between. CDR3 protein: CASSLYRDTEAFF. The DNA for the CDR3 is TGTGCCAGCAGCTTATATCGTGACACTGAAGCTTTCTTT.

The chain employs TRBV19 and TRBJ2-1; tentatively, D is TRBD2 (6 bases). Germline loops: CDR1 LNHDA, CDR2 SQIVND (reference sequence). CDR3 length: 15 residues. Trimming took off 11 bases at V and 0 bases at J, with 17 bases between the two ends. CDR3 nucleotides: TGTGCCTCTAGACGGGACTTGAGCTCCTACAATGAGCAGTTCTTC. This encodes CASRRDLSSYNEQFF.

The rearrangement uses TRBV3-1 (or the pseudogene TRBV3-2) and TRBJ1-2; D is uncertain. The CDR3 extends over 14 amino acids. Trimming cost V 1 base and J 9 bases, with 15 bases left between them. Germline lookup yields CDR1 LGHDT and CDR2 YNNKEL (reference sequence). CDR3 amino acids: CASSQASVERSYTF. The CDR3, as DNA: TGTGCCAGCAGCCAAGCTTCGGTTGAGAGGAGCTACACCTTC.

This clone was counted a single time. This sequence joins TRBV5-4 and TRBJ2-3; TRBD1 might be the D (5 bases). The CDR3 runs 14 residues. Germline CDR1 SGHNT, CDR2 YYREEE (reference sequence). Trimming shortened V by 2 bases and J by 6 bases, and 13 bases separated the two germline ends. The CDR3: CASSFNLGADTQYF. In DNA form, the CDR3 reads TGTGCCAGCAGCTTCAACCTAGGGGCGGATACGCAGTATTTT.

This clone was detected a few times. This chain links TRBV2 with TRBJ1-1, with D perhaps TRBD1 (6 bases). The CDR3 totals 11 residues. Trimming removed 2 bases at V and 8 bases at J, with 6 bases between. Per germline, CDR1 SNHLY and CDR2 FYNNEI. Here the CDR3 reads CASSETGEAFF. CDR3 sequence (DNA): TGTGCCAGCAGTGAAACAGGGGAAGCTTTCTTT.

The chain recombines TRBV5-1 with TRBJ2-7; TRBD2 matches 7 bases. There are 14 residues in the CDR3. CDR1 and CDR2 (germline): SGHRS, YFSETQ. V shed 3 bases and J 5 bases; nucleotides not matched to a gene: 8. The CDR3 spells CASSYRGEGNEQYF. The CDR3, as DNA: TGCGCCAGCAGCTACAGAGGGGAGGGGAACGAGCAGTACTTC.

This chain uses TRBV5-4 with TRBJ2-5; D is perhaps TRBD2 (6 bases). Germline lookup yields CDR1 SGHNT and CDR2 YYREEE (reference sequence). The CDR3 length is 15 residues. The germline V and J ends were trimmed by 3 bases and 1 base, with 13 bases remaining between them. The DNA of the CDR3 is TGTGCCAGCAGCTCTCGAGAGGGAGGCCAAGAGACCCAGTACTTC. Encoded protein: CASSSREGGQETQYF.

The chain links TRBV9 to TRBJ2-3; 7 bases agree with TRBD2. Losses at the gene ends were 1 base for V and 6 bases for J; bases not matched to a gene: 5. This CDR3 comprises 14 residues. Germline values: CDR1 SGDLS, CDR2 YYNGEE. The CDR3 DNA reads as TGTGCCAGCAGCGTACTTTGGGAGGGGGATACGCAGTATTTT. Protein product: CASSVLWEGDTQYF.

The chain employs TRBV4-2 and TRBJ2-7, with 13 nucleotides matching TRBD2. The CDR3 totals 16 residues. Per germline, CDR1 LGHNA and CDR2 YNFKEQ. Trimming took 4 bases from V and 4 from J; bases not matched to a gene: 7. Written as DNA, the CDR3 is TGTGCCAGCAGCCGCTCCAGGACTAGCGGGGGTTACGAGCAGTACTTC. Encoded protein: CASSRSRTSGGYEQYF.

This clone was observed at least ten times. DNA of the CDR3: TGTGCCAGCAGCTTAGGGGGGTCCGAGCAGTACTTC. Protein product: CASSLGGSEQYF. The chain couples TRBV7-3 to TRBJ2-7, with a possible D match to TRBD2 (6 bases). The V gene's germline CDR1 is SGHTA and CDR2 FQGTGA. The V end lost 2 bases, the J end lost 6 bases, and 8 bases lay between the germline ends. The CDR3 runs 12 residues.

This clone has a single count. The chain joins TRBV6-5 to TRBJ2-5, with 9 bases matching TRBD1. CDR1 MNHEY and CDR2 SVGAGI come from the germline V gene. CDR3 length: 13 amino acids. The V gene end was trimmed by 6 bases and the J gene end by 7 bases; junction bases not matched to a gene: 6. In nucleotides, the CDR3 is TGTGCCAGCAGCAACGACAGGGGGGCGACCCAGTACTTC. Translation: CASSNDRGATQYF.

The chain carries TRBV9 and TRBJ2-1, with 9 nucleotides matching TRBD2. With V trimmed by 3 bases and J by 9 bases, 7 bases remained unmatched. The CDR3 totals 14 residues. Germline V gene data show CDR1 as SGDLS and CDR2 as YYNGEE. CDR3 sequence (DNA): TGTGCCAGCAGCGGCCTGACTAGCGGTGGTGAGCAGTTCTTC. It is translated as CASSGLTSGGEQFF.

The table lists this clone with many counts. CDR3 nucleotide sequence: TGTGCCAGCAGCAGACAGGGATCCGGGGAGCTGTTTTTT. Translation: CASSRQGSGELFF. This chain connects TRBV5-4 to TRBJ2-2; 7 positions match TRBD1. Looked up from germline, CDR1 is SGHNT and CDR2 is YYREEE (reference sequence). The CDR3 consists of 13 residues. V shed 4 bases, J shed 6 bases, and the junction held 3 bases outside the gene matches. The entire variable domain, with the rest obtained from reference TRBV5-4 and TRBJ2-2, is as follows: ETGVTQSPTHLIKTRGQQVTLRCSSQSGHNTVSWYQQALGQGPQFIFQYYREEENGRGNFPPRFSGLQFPNYSSELNVNALELDDSALYLCASSRQGSGELFFGEGSRLTVL.

This chain links TRBV28 with TRBJ2-7, with 7 bases matching TRBD2. Per germline, CDR1 MDHEN and CDR2 SYDVKM. The CDR3 spans 15 residues. The trim removed 7 bases at V and 3 bases at J, leaving 12 bases unmatched. Written as DNA, the CDR3 is TGTGCCAGCACCTCCGGGGGAGGGGCGTACTACGAGCAGTACTTC. Its protein product is CASTSGGGAYYEQYF. The variable domain in full, with the rest retrieved from reference TRBV28 and TRBJ2-7, is DVKVTQSSRYLVKRTGEKVFLECVQDMDHENMFWYRQDPGLGLRLIYFSYDVKMKEKGDIPEGYSVSREKKERFSLILESASTNQTSMYLCASTSGGGAYYEQYFGPGTRLTVT.

The CDR3: CASSAEVLGNEKLFF. The CDR3, as DNA: TGTGCCAGCAGTGCGGAAGTCCTAGGAAATGAAAAACTGTTTTTT. This chain links TRBV28 with TRBJ1-4; D is undetermined. Germline V gives CDR1 MDHEN, CDR2 SYDVKM. There are 15 residues in the CDR3. The ends were cut back, 5 bases at V and 5 bases at J, with 15 bases in the middle. Full variable domain (missing parts from reference TRBV28 and TRBJ1-4): DVKVTQSSRYLVKRTGEKVFLECVQDMDHENMFWYRQDPGLGLRLIYFSYDVKMKEKGDIPEGYSVSREKKERFSLILESASTNQTSMYLCASSAEVLGNEKLFFGSGTQLSVL.

V gene TRBV9 combines with J gene TRBJ2-5, with TRBD1 matching 7 bases. This CDR3 spans 15 amino acids. The germline CDR1 and CDR2 sequences are SGDLS and YYNGEE. The J segment lost 4 bases and the V segment lost 6 bases, leaving 12 bases of the junction unmatched. The CDR3 sequence: CASTRTGAEGETQYF. The CDR3 coding sequence is TGTGCCAGCACCCGGACAGGTGCAGAGGGAGAGACCCAGTACTTC.

This chain links TRBV3-1 (or the pseudogene TRBV3-2) with TRBJ2-1; D may be TRBD1 (6 bases). Per germline, CDR1 LGHDT and CDR2 YNNKEL (reference sequence). V lost 6 bases and J lost 7, with 13 bases in between. The CDR3 totals 13 residues. The CDR3: CASSLQGENEQFF. DNA for the CDR3: TGTGCCAGCAGTCTACAGGGTGAAAATGAGCAGTTCTTC.

The rearrangement uses TRBV2 and TRBJ1-2; possible D gene TRBD1, 5 bases. V lost 6 bases, J lost 3 bases, and 17 bases lay in between. There are 15 residues in the CDR3. Germline CDR1 is SNHLY and CDR2 is FYNNEI. The CDR3 coding sequence is TGTGCCAGCAGATGGGGGGGGGACCTGGACTATGGCTACACCTTC. This translates into CASRWGGDLDYGYTF.

V usage is TRBV9 and J usage is TRBJ2-3; D call uncertain. Germline V gene sequence: CDR1 SGDLS, CDR2 YYNGEE. CDR3 length: 14 residues. Trimming cost V 0 bases and J 6 bases, with 11 bases left between them. CDR3 sequence: CASSVAALRDTQYF. DNA for the CDR3: TGTGCCAGCAGCGTAGCCGCTCTACGGGATACGCAGTATTTT.